The clone carrying this TCR beta chain was recorded a few times. Its antigen is not identified. The V end was cut by 0 bases, the J end by 7 bases, with 7 bases between. The CDR3 runs 14 residues. CDR1 is MGHRA, CDR2 YSYEKL, per germline. The sample comes from a study of early T cells in non-severe SARS-CoV-2 infection. Study-wide context: Chains from this unsorted whole-blood bulk RNA could not be paired.

Unique molecular identifier tags were affixed to discrete cDNA molecules. TCRdb redid the calling of the 5' RACE reads with MiXCR, one entry per CDR3 protein. Of some 64,000 distinct CDR3 sequences listed, approximately 8.8% were seen once; the top ten hold about an eighth. Study-wide points: Reliance on VDJdb matching favored anti-spike CD8 responses; private and CD4 specificities were missed.

The sample consisted of whole blood, taken at baseline. The sequence was collected from an adult who was a healthcare worker with PCR-confirmed SARS-CoV-2 infection or an uninfected control (not recorded which). The genes are TRBV4-1 and TRBJ1-6, with unresolved D. The CDR3: CASSQDPPNSPLHF. The DNA for the CDR3 is TGCGCCAGCAGCCAAGACCCCCCCAATTCACCCCTCCACTTT.